These 15 T cell receptor beta chains came from one sample sequenced in a study of T cell responses to AZD1222 COVID-19 vaccine. Profiling relied on immunoSEQ multiplex PCR, and the TCRdb table lists in-frame clones only, not all of them. The sample comprises 100,000 to 150,000 clones, roughly 85% of which are singletons, and 3.5% to 5.5% rests with the top ten. The material sequenced was peripheral blood, taken 28 days after the second AZD1222 dose. The receptors were gathered from an adult who received the AZD1222 COVID-19 vaccine.

This clone was recorded only once. CDR3 amino acids: CASSIGGTGGSEAFF. Written as DNA, the CDR3 is TGTGCCAGTAGTATAGGAGGGACAGGGGGCTCTGAAGCTTTCTTT. This sequence joins TRBV19 and TRBJ1-1, with 12 bases matching TRBD1. CDR3 length equals 15 residues. J lost 6 bases, V lost 1 base, and 3 bases had no gene match. CDR1 LNHDA and CDR2 SQIVND come from the germline V gene (reference sequence).

The chain combines TRBV5-1 with TRBJ1-2; TRBD1 aligns across 9 bases. With 7 bases clipped from V and 6 bases from J, the junction kept 10 bases outside the gene matches. This CDR3 contains 14 residues. The germline CDR1 and CDR2 sequences are SGHRS and YFSETQ. Written as DNA, the CDR3 is TGCGCCAGCGGACGGGACAGGGAGCCTCATGGCTACACCTTC. Translated: CASGRDREPHGYTF.

The rearrangement joins TRBV3-1 (or the pseudogene TRBV3-2) to TRBJ2-2, with 7 nucleotides matching TRBD1. Germline trimming cut 4 bases from V and 6 bases from J; bases unmatched to any gene: 5. From germline, CDR1 is LGHDT and CDR2 YNNKEL (reference sequence). The CDR3 runs 14 residues. CDR3 nucleotides: TGTGCCAGCAGCCGACAGGGTTTCGCCGGGGAGCTGTTTTTT. Translating gives CASSRQGFAGELFF.

The chain has TRBV12-3 or TRBV12-4 and TRBJ1-3; D not resolved. CDR3 length equals 12 residues. Trimming stripped 2 bases from V and 4 bases from J, with 3 bases between. The CDR3 here is CASSLSGNTIYF. CDR3 DNA: TGTGCCAGCAGTTTATCGGGAAACACCATATATTTT.

The rearrangement uses TRBV16 and TRBJ2-7, with 10 bases lining up with TRBD1. V shed 3 bases, J shed 6 bases, and the junction held 5 bases outside the gene matches. The CDR3 is 14 residues long. Germline-derived CDR1 and CDR2 are KGHSY and FQNENV. The CDR3 DNA reads TGTGCCAGCAGCCATGGGACAGGGGTCTCCGAGCAGTACTTC. The encoded protein is CASSHGTGVSEQYF.

The chain recombines TRBV7-2 with TRBJ2-7, with TRBD2 as a possible D gene (6 bases). Germline V lookup: CDR1 SGHTA, CDR2 FQGNSA. Between the trimmed V and J ends, which lost 5 bases and 0 bases, there was a span of 14 bases. The CDR3 has 15 residues. The CDR3 reads CASSTSTASSYEQYF. In DNA form, the CDR3 reads TGTGCCAGCAGCACTAGCACAGCAAGCTCCTACGAGCAGTACTTC.

The chain employs TRBV11-1 and TRBJ2-2; D is unclear. CDR3 length: 13 amino acids. CDR1 is SGHAT and CDR2 is FQDESV in the germline V gene (reference sequence). Trimming cost V 3 bases and J 1 base, with 3 bases left between them. The CDR3 is CASSFVNTGELFF. DNA for the CDR3: TGTGCCAGCAGCTTTGTGAACACCGGGGAGCTGTTTTTT.

This chain joins TRBV3-1 (or the pseudogene TRBV3-2) and TRBJ1-2; D unresolved. Germline-derived CDR1 and CDR2 are LGHDT and YNNKEL (reference sequence). Trimming left V 0 bases short and J 4 bases short, with 15 bases between. The CDR3 totals 16 residues. The CDR3 bases are TGTGCCAGCAGCCAAGACCGCGGCCGGACGTCCTATGGCTACACCTTC. Translating gives CASSQDRGRTSYGYTF.

A single count supports this clone. The chain recombines TRBV11-2 with TRBJ1-5, with 11 bases lining up with TRBD1. This CDR3 is 15 amino acids long. After removal of 5 bases from V and 9 bases from J, the junction contained 9 bases not matched to a gene. CDR1 and CDR2 from the germline V gene are SGHAT and FQNNGV. The CDR3 DNA is TGTGCCAGCAGCGCCGGGACAGGGGGGTTCATGCCCCAGCATTTT. This translates into CASSAGTGGFMPQHF. The variable domain in full, completed from reference TRBV11-2 and TRBJ1-5, reads EAGVAQSPRYKIIEKRQSVAFWCNPISGHATLYWYQQILGQGPKLLIQFQNNGVVDDSQLPKDRFSAERLKGVDSTLKIQPAKLEDSAVYLCASSAGTGGFMPQHFGDGTRLSIL.

This clone showed up just once. This chain connects TRBV7-9 to TRBJ1-1, with D tentatively TRBD1 (6 bases). Trimming stripped 5 bases from V and 6 bases from J, with 16 bases between. The CDR3 is made up of 14 amino acids. CDR1 and CDR2 (germline): SEHNR, FQNEAQ (reference sequence). The CDR3: CASSPPGGRAEAFF. The DNA of the CDR3 is TGTGCCAGCAGCCCTCCGGGGGGGCGAGCTGAAGCTTTCTTT.

This clone was recorded once. The chain uses TRBV7-8 and TRBJ1-1; 7 bases match TRBD1. This CDR3 spans 14 amino acids. CDR1 is SGHVS and CDR2 is FQNEAQ in the germline V gene. Unmatched junction bases numbered 8, after V lost 5 bases and J lost 5 bases. The CDR3: CASSATTGRTEAFF. DNA of the CDR3: TGTGCCAGCAGCGCGACGACAGGGAGGACTGAAGCTTTCTTT.

V gene TRBV28 combines with J gene TRBJ2-7, with 7 nucleotides matching TRBD2. V shed 7 bases, J shed 0 bases, and the junction held 9 bases outside the gene matches. Germline-derived CDR1 and CDR2 are MDHEN and SYDVKM. This CDR3 has 15 amino acids. The CDR3 reads CASITRGGGSYEQYF. The DNA for the CDR3 is TGTGCCAGCATCACTCGGGGCGGGGGCTCCTACGAGCAGTACTTC.

The chain carries TRBV4-1 and TRBJ1-2, with D unclear. Germline V lookup: CDR1 MGHRA, CDR2 YSYEKL. The CDR3 runs 17 residues. V was trimmed by 2 bases and J by 4 bases, leaving 20 bases between them. For the CDR3, the DNA is TGCGCCAGCAGCCAAAGGTCGGATACCCTTGACCTCTATGGCTACACCTTC. As protein: CASSQRSDTLDLYGYTF.

This clone has a handful of counts. The chain uses TRBV12-3 or TRBV12-4 and TRBJ1-3, with 9 bases that match TRBD1. CDR3 length equals 13 residues. V shed 10 bases, J shed 4 bases, and the junction held 5 bases outside the gene matches. CDR3 DNA sequence: TGTGCCAACGACAGGGGGTCAGGAAACACCATATATTTT. This translates into CANDRGSGNTIYF.

The gene calls are TRBV6-5 and TRBJ1-3; D may be TRBD1 (5 bases). Germline CDR1 is MNHEY and CDR2 is SVGAGI. The CDR3 runs to 15 residues. The V gene lost 0 bases and the J gene lost 6 bases, with 12 bases spanning the gap. The CDR3 DNA reads as TGTGCCAGCAGTTACTCGAGAGGGGTTGTAAACACCATATATTTT. It specifies CASSYSRGVVNTIYF.